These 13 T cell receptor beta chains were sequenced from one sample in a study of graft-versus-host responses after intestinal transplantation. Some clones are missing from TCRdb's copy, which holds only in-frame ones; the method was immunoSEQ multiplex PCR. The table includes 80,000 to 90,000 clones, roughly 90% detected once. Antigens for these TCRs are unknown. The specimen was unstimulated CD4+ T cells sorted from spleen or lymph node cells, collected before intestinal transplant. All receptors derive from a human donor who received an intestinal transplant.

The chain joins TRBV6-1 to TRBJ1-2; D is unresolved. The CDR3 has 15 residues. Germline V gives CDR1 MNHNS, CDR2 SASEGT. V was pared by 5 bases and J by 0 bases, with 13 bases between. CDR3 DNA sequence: TGTGCCAGCAGTCCCCAAGTAGCGCCTAACTATGGCTACACCTTC. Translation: CASSPQVAPNYGYTF.

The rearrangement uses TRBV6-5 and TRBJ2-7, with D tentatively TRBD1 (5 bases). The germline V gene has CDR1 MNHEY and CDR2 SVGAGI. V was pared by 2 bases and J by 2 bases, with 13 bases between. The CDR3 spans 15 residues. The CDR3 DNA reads TGTGCCAGCAGTTACCTGGGCAGGGTCCCCTACGAGCAGTACTTC. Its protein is CASSYLGRVPYEQYF.

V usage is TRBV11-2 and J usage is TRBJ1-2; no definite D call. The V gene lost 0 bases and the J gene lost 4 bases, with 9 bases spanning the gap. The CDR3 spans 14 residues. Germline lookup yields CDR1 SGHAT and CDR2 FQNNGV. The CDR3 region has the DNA TGTGCCAGCAGCTTAGATGGGTACAGCTATGGCTACACCTTC. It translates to CASSLDGYSYGYTF.

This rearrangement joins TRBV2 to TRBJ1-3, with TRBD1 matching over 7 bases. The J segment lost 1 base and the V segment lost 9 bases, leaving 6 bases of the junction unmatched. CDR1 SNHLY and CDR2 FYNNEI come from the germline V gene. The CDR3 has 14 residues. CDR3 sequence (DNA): TGTGCCAGTAGGACAGGACCATCTGGAAACACCATATATTTT. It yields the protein CASRTGPSGNTIYF.

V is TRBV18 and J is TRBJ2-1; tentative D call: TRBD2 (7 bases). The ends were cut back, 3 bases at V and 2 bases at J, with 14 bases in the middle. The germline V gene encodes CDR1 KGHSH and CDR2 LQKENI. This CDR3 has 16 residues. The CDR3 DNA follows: TGTGCCAGCTCACCCGGAGGGGGGGTTCCCTACAATGAGCAGTTCTTC. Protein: CASSPGGGVPYNEQFF. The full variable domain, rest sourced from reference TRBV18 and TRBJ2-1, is NAGVMQNPRHLVRRRGQEARLRCSPMKGHSHVYWYRQLPEEGLKFMVYLQKENIIDESGMPKERFSAEFPKEGPSILRIQQVVRGDSAAYFCASSPGGGVPYNEQFFGPGTRLTVL.

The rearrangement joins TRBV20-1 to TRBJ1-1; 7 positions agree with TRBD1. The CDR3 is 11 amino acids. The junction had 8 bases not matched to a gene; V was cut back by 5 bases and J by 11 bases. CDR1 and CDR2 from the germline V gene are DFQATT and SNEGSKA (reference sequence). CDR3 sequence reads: CSAPRQGGAFF. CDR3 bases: TGCAGTGCTCCCCGACAGGGTGGCGCTTTCTTT.

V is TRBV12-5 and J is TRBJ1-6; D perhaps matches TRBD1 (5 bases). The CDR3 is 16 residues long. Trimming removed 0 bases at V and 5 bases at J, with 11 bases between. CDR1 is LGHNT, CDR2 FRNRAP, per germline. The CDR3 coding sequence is TGTGCTAGTGGTTTGGTAACGGGGGGGAATAATTCACCCCTCCACTTT. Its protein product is CASGLVTGGNNSPLHF.

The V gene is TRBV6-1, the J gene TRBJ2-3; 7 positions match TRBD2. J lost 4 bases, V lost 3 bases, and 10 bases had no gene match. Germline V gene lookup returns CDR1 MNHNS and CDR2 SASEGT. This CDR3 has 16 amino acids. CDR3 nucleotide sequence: TGTGCCAGCAGTGAGGGACTAAGTGCCGCACCAGATACGCAGTATTTT. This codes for CASSEGLSAAPDTQYF.

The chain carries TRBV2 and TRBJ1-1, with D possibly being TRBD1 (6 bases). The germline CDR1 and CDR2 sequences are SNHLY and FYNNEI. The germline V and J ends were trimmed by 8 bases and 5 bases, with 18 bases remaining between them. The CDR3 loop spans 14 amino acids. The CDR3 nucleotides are TGTGCCAGCTCCGGACGGGGGGCTTGGACTGAAGCTTTCTTT. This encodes CASSGRGAWTEAFF. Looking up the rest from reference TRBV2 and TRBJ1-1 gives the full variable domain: EPEVTQTPSHQVTQMGQEVILRCVPISNHLYFYWYRQILGQKVEFLVSFYNNEISEKSEIFDDQFSVERPDGSNFTLKIRSTKLEDSAMYFCASSGRGAWTEAFFGQGTRLTVV.

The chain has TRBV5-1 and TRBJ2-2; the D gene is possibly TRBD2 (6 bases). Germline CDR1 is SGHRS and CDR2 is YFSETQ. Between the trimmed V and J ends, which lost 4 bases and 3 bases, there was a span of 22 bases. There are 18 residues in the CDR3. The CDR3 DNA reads TGCGCCAGCAGCGGCGTGGAAAGGCCCAGGAGGGACACCGGGGAGCTGTTTTTT. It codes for CASSGVERPRRDTGELFF.

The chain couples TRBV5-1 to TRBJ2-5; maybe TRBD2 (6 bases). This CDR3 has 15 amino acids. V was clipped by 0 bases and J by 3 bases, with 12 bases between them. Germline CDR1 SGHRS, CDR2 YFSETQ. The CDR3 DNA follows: TGCGCCAGCAGCTTGGGGCGGGGATGGGAAGAGACCCAGTACTTC. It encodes CASSLGRGWEETQYF.

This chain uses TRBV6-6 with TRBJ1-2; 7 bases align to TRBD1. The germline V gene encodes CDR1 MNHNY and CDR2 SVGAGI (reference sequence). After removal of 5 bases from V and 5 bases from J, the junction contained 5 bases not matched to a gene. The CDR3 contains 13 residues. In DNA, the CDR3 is TGTGCCAGCAGTCCGAACAGGGGATATGGCTACACCTTC. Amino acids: CASSPNRGYGYTF.

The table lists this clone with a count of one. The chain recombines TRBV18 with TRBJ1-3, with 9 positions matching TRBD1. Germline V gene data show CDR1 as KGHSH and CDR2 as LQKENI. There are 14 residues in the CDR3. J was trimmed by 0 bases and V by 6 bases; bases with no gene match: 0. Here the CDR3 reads CASSGQGSGNTIYF. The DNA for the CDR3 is TGTGCCAGCTCGGGACAGGGCTCTGGAAACACCATATATTTT. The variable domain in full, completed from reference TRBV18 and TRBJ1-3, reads NAGVMQNPRHLVRRRGQEARLRCSPMKGHSHVYWYRQLPEEGLKFMVYLQKENIIDESGMPKERFSAEFPKEGPSILRIQQVVRGDSAAYFCASSGQGSGNTIYFGEGSWLTVV.